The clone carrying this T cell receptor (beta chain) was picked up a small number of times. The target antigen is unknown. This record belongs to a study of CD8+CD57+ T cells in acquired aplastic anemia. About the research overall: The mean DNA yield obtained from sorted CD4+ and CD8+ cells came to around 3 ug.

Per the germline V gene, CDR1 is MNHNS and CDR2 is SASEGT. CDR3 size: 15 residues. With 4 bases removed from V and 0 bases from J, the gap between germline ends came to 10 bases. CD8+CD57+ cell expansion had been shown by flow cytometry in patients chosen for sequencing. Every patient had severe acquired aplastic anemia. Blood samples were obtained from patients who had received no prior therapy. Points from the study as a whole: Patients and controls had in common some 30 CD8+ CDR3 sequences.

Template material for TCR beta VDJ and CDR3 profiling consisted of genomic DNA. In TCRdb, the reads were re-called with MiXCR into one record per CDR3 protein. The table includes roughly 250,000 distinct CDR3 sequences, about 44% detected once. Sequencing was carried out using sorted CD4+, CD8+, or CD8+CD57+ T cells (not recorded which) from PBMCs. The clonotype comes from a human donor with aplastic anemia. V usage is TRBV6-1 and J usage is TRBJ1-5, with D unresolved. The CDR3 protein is CASSGLEGSNQPQHF. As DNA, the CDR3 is TGTGCCAGCAGTGGGTTAGAGGGTAGCAATCAGCCCCAGCATTTT.